The source of this T cell receptor beta chain is a study of shared clonotypes between healthy human individuals. About the research overall: Per donor, CD8 memory used one plate, CD8 naive used two, CD4 memory used three and CD4 naive used three.

The CDR3 length is 15 residues. The germline CDR1 and CDR2 sequences are SGHVS and FQNEAQ. V dropped 4 bases and J dropped 2 bases, with 14 bases sitting between them. Every subset had its genomic DNA shared out evenly among several immunoSEQ plates. In the source study's methods: Filtering was not the same, since immunoSEQ gave junction-only sequences without quality scores. The method was immunoSEQ multiplex PCR; TCRdb's version includes in-frame clones alone and lacks a portion of them. For V, J and clone size, that table is used; D and trimming come from the DNA. The table records nearly 1 million clones, more than 75% of them present only once.

The chain is built from TRBV7-8 and TRBJ1-1; D is uncertain. This TCR was recovered from a young man in good health. Sequences were obtained from memory CD4+ T cells sorted from blood. Subset meaning: CD45RA-negative fraction. The CDR3 DNA sequence: TGTGCCAGCAGCTCATCAGCGAGGGCCAACACTGAAGCTTTCTTT. It specifies CASSSSARANTEAFF.